This TCR beta chain came from a study of human T cells and chemical hapten exposure. Study-wide context: Each patch test put 0.01% DPC on the upper back, and results were read at 6 days.

The time point denotes: pre-sensitization, week 0. Treatment denoted: therapeutic diphenylcyclopropenone sensitization with weekly scalp DPC. Findings of the study overall: Counts of expanded TCRs (at PT1) showed a positive correlation with patch test score. With regard to DPC sensitization, TCRs above 1 in 1000 frequency did not change.

V lost 8 bases to trimming and J lost 8 bases, with 9 bases between them. This CDR3 is built from 10 residues. Germline V gene sequence: CDR1 MDHEN, CDR2 SYDVKM. This clonotype was counted ten times or more. What it binds is unknown. TCRdb reprocessed the RACE reads with MiXCR, giving one entry per CDR3 protein. The sample shows about 110,000 distinct CDR3 sequences, 12% of them seen only once. This chain connects TRBV28 to TRBJ1-1; D is uncertain. This TCR was recovered from a woman aged 45-60 years with alopecia areata. Some clones in this sample may be carry-over from other donors' samples. Material: whole blood, obtained in connection with sensitization to the hapten diphenylcyclopropenone (DPC). The CDR3, as DNA: TGTGCCAGCGGGAGGGAGGAAGCTTTCTTT. Residues: CASGREEAFF.